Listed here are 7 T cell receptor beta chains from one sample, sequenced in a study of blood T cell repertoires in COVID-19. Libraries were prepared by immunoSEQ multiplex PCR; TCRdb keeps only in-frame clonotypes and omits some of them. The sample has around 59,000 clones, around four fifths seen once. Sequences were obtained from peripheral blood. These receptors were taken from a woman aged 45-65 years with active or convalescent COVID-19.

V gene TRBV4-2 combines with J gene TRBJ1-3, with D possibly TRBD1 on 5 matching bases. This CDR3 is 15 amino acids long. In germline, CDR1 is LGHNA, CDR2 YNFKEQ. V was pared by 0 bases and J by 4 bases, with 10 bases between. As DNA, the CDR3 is TGTGCCAGCAGCCAAGAGGGACTCCTCGGAAACACCATATATTTT. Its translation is CASSQEGLLGNTIYF.

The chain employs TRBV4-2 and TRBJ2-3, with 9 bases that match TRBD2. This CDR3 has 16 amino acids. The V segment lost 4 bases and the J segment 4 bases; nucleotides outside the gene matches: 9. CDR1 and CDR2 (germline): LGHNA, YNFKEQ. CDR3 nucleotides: TGTGCCAGCAGCCCTCCGGGACTAGCCGTCGCAGATACGCAGTATTTT. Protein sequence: CASSPPGLAVADTQYF.

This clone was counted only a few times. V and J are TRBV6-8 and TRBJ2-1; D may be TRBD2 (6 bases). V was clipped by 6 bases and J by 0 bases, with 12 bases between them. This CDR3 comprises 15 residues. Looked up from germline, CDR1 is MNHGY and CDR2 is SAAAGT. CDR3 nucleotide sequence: TGTGCCAGCAGAGGCGGGATAAGCTCCTACAATGAGCAGTTCTTC. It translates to CASRGGISSYNEQFF.

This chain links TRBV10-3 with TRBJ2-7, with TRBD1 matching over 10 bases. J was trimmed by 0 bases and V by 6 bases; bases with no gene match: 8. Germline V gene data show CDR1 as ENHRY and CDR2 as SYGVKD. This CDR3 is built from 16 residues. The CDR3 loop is CAIRDRGTFSSYEQYF. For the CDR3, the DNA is TGTGCCATCAGGGACAGGGGGACCTTCAGCTCCTACGAGCAGTACTTC.

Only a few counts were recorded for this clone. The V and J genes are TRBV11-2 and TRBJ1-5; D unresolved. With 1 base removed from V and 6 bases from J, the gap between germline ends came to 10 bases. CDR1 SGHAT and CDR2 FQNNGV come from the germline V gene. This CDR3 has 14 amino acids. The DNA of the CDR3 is TGTGCCAGCAGCTTAGGCGGGTCAGCTCAGCCCCAGCATTTT. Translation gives CASSLGGSAQPQHF.

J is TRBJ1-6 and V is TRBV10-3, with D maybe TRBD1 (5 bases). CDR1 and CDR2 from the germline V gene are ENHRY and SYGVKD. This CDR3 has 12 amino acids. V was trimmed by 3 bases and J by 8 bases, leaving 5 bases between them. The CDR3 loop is CAISEGDSPLHF. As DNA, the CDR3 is TGTGCCATCAGTGAAGGGGATTCACCCCTCCACTTT.

The CDR3 DNA sequence: TGCAGCGTGCAGACTAGCGGGAGCTACGAGCAGTACTTC. This codes for CSVQTSGSYEQYF. The V gene is TRBV29-1, the J gene TRBJ2-7; 12 bases line up with TRBD2. Per the germline V gene, CDR1 is SQVTM and CDR2 is ANQGSEA. There are 13 residues in the CDR3. The trim removed 6 bases at V and 3 bases at J, leaving 3 bases unmatched.